The subject of this entry is one T cell receptor (beta chain). Its specificity is not known. TCRdb keeps only in-frame clones here, not all; method: immunoSEQ multiplex PCR. The profile shows 60,000 to 85,000 clones, more than 75% of them singletons. Germline assignment: CDR1 SGDLS and CDR2 YYNGEE. V shed 0 bases, J shed 4 bases, and the junction held 8 bases outside the gene matches. The CDR3 length is 16 residues. This entry comes from a study of T cell responses to AZD1222 COVID-19 vaccine. Study results and limitations: Only a handful of AZD1222 recipients were seropositive at baseline. Per reports, nearly half of all spike-specific TCRs target regions that are unmutated in variants. CD4 TCRs linked to vaccination spanned spike, dominating at 160-218 and 743-854. Two AZD1222 administrations were followed by greater Spike-specific TCR breadth and depth.

This TCR derives from an adult who received the MenACWY meningococcal vaccine as a control. This specimen was peripheral blood, taken 28 days after the second dose of the MenACWY control vaccine. This chain connects TRBV9 to TRBJ2-5, with 8 nucleotides matching TRBD2. The CDR3 region is CASSVGAGGESETQYF. The CDR3, as DNA: TGTGCCAGCAGCGTAGGGGCGGGGGGCGAATCAGAGACCCAGTACTTC. The whole variable domain, remainder taken from reference TRBV9 and TRBJ2-5, is DSGVTQTPKHLITATGQRVTLRCSPRSGDLSVYWYQQSLDQGLQFLIQYYNGEERAKGNILERFSAQQFPDLHSELNLSSLELGDSALYFCASSVGAGGESETQYFGPGTRLLVL.